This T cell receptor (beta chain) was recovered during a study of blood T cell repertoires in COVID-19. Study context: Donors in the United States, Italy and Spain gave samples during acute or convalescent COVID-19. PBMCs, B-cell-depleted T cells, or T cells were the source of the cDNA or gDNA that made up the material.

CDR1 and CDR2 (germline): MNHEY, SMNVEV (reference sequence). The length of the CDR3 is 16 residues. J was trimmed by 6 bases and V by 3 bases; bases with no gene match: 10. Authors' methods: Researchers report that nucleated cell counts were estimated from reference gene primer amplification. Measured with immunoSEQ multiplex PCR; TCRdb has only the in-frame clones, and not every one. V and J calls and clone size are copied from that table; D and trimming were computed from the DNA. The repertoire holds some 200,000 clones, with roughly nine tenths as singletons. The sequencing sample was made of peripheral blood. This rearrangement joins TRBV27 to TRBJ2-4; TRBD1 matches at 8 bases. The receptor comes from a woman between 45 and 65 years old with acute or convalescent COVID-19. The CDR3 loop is CASSFQGQGGSNIQYF. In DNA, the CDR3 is TGTGCCAGCAGTTTCCAAGGACAGGGTGGGTCAAACATTCAGTACTTC.